The following is a T cell receptor (beta chain) sequence with its context. These data come from a study of shared clonotypes between healthy human individuals. This CDR3 is 15 amino acids long. The V segment lost 6 bases and the J segment 0 bases; nucleotides outside the gene matches: 3. Per germline, CDR1 MNHEY and CDR2 SVGAGI. Profiled with immunoSEQ multiplex PCR; TCRdb holds only in-frame clones, not every one. The sample shows roughly 2.2 million clones, about 90% of them seen only once. Caucasian adults living in Nashville, Tennessee, provided all samples. Material: naive CD4+ T cells from PBMCs. The subset denotes: CD45RA+ positively selected. This chain connects TRBV6-5 to TRBJ2-1; 9 bases align to TRBD2. The receptor was derived from a man in his late teens or twenties in good health. Some clones in this sample may be carry-over from other donors' samples. In nucleotides, the CDR3 is TGTGCCAGCAGCGGAGCGGGAGGCTCCTACAATGAGCAGTTCTTC. It specifies CASSGAGGSYNEQFF.